This TCR beta chain was obtained from a study of T-cell reconstitution after alpha-beta-depleted transplantation in children. As to this clonotype: Its antigen is not known.

Study results and limitations: Surviving recipient T cells and thymic progenitors accounted for the high day-60 TCRbeta diversity observed in some patients. The authors attributed T-cell counts and diversity one year after transplant mostly to newly produced T cells. In patients about two months after transplant, alpha-beta T cells reportedly arose from several hundred expanded graft clones.

TCRbeta library preparation incorporated unique molecular identifiers. Using its own MiXCR run on the PCR reads, TCRdb lists one record per CDR3 protein. The sample includes around 450,000 distinct CDR3 sequences, around 46% of them seen just once. This CDR3 contains 16 residues. V lost 5 bases and J lost 1, with 16 bases in between. CDR1 and CDR2 from the germline V gene are SEHNR and FQNEAQ (reference sequence). V is TRBV7-9 and J is TRBJ2-3; D gene ambiguous. The sample was PBMCs, taken before TCRalphabeta/CD19-depleted stem cell transplant. The receptor comes from a girl between 2 and 10 years old with aplastic anemia, due to receive a stem cell transplant. The CDR3 nucleotides are TGTGCCAGCAGCGCCGTAGTCACGGTTGGCACAGATACGCAGTATTTT. It is translated as CASSAVVTVGTDTQYF.